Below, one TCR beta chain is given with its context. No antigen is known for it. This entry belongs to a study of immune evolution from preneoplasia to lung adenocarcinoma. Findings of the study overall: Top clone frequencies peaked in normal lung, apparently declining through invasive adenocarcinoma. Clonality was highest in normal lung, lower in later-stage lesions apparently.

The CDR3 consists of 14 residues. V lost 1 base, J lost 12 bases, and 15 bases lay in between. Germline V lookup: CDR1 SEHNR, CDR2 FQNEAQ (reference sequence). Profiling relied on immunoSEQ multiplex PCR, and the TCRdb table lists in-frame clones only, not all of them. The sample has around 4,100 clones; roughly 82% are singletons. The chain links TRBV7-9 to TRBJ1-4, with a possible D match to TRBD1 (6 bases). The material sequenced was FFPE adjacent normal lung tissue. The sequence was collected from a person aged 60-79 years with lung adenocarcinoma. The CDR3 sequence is CASSLVTTGRELFF. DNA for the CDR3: TGTGCCAGCAGCTTAGTTACCACAGGGCGGGAACTGTTTTTT.